Below, one TCR beta chain is given with its context. In its sample, this clonotype was seen many times. The antigen this receptor binds is unknown. No clone much larger than this one lies a single base away; base qualities are absent. What the treatment or condition label conveys for this sample: live attenuated yellow fever vaccine strain. Two biological replicates of bulk PBMCs were collected at each blood-draw timepoint. PBMCs were isolated from peripheral blood using a standard Ficoll-Paque protocol. RNA was extracted with TriZol from bulk PBMCs, CD4 and CD8 fractions, and dextramer-positive and dextramer-negative fractions. This entry comes from a study of T cells after yellow fever vaccination (dated by TCRdb to the late 2010s). Study-wide context: Libraries from fractions with low cell numbers were prepared with the SMART-Seq v4 Ultra Low Input RNA kit. To follow T-cell clones before and after both primary and booster YFV17D yellow fever vaccination, bulk TCR alpha and beta repertoires underwent longitudinal sequencing. Two healthy male donors, one aged 18 to 30 and one aged 30 to 40 years, made up the cohort. Blood was drawn at multiple timepoints before and after primary and secondary immunization, with bulk PBMC replicates and cell subsets isolated.

V and J lose 0 bases and 0 bases, and a span of 9 bases separates them. The CDR3 holds 16 amino acids from the cysteine to the phenylalanine. CDR3 DNA only is kept here, 48 bases in frame from base 1. In the germline V gene (reference sequence), CDR1 corresponds to SEHNR and CDR2 to FQNEAQ. Overall study results and their limits: A small fraction of clonotypes showed up in both the CD4 and CD8 compartments, probably as a result of convergent recombination. Because only a couple of donors were included in the study, the extent to which the findings can be generalized is limited. Most clones expanded after primary vaccination were re-detected after the booster (almost 97% of CD4 and roughly 85% of CD8), suggesting broad memory maintenance. Computational filtering was required because FACS-sorted repertoires could contain abundant contaminating clonotypes from the bulk population. Compared with the primary T-cell response, the secondary T-cell response was weaker but faster, peaking on day 5 rather than day 15.

TCR cDNA was synthesized by 5'RACE template switching, which introduced a universal primer site and unique molecular identifiers. cDNA synthesis was primed from both the TCR alpha and TCR beta constant segments. Libraries were amplified in two PCR steps, with sample barcodes and sequencing adapters added in the second step. Sequencing of libraries was done on Illumina HiSeq 2500 (2x100 bp) or NovaSeq (2x150 bp). As for how the authors treated the data: MIGEC was used to demultiplex reads and collapse the reads into UMI consensus sequences, and MiXCR was used for V(D)J alignment. Vaccine-responding clonotypes were identified with edgeR using replicate PBMC samples, with FDR below 0.01 and a log2 fold change above 5 up to day 15 being required. Each bulk clonotype received a CD4 or CD8 identity based on whether the sequenced CD4 or CD8 repertoire contained that clonotype at higher abundance. TCRdb took the public reads, trimmed them with fastp at Q25, ran MiXCR for clone calling and kept in-frame beta chains. Identical CDR3 proteins give one entry, which carries the most common genes and DNA. The V and J calls here are based on TCRdb, not the publication. Present in this sample are 550,000 or so distinct CDR3 sequences, roughly 19% of which were seen just once. Of the sample, approximately 15% is held by the ten largest clones.

The sequence came from a man aged 30-40 years who received the YFV17D yellow fever vaccine. This sequence uses TRBV7-9 and TRBJ2-1; too little of a D gene remains to name it. Sequences were derived from PBMCs, sampled 15 days after the yellow fever booster vaccination. The CDR3 reads as follows: CASSLASGSSYNEQFF. The bases are TGTGCCAGCAGCTTAGCGTCGGGTAGCTCCTACAATGAGCAGTTCTTC. The variable domain in full, with residues beyond the CDR3 obtained from the reference TRBV7-9 and TRBJ2-1 genes, is DTGVSQNPRHKITKRGQNVTFRCDPISEHNRLYWYRQTLGQGPEFLTYFQNEAQLEKSRLLSDRFSAERPKGSFSTLEIQRTEQGDSAMYLCASSLASGSSYNEQFFGPGTRLTVL.